Listed below are T cell receptor beta chains from one sample, sequenced in a study of OX40 agonist ivuxolimab in advanced cancers. The assay was immunoSEQ multiplex PCR, and TCRdb's table has in-frame clones only and misses some. The sample gives tens of thousands of clones, 75% to 85% of which show up once; more than 0.95% is in the top ten. The sample here was CD4+ or CD8+ T cells sorted from blood, taken in a trial of the OX40 agonist ivuxolimab. The receptors originated from an adult with an advanced solid tumor such as melanoma, head and neck, liver or kidney cancer. Each CDR3 is given with its conserved first and last residue. A D gene is named only where the DNA matches it firmly. Clone sizes are given selectively: once, few, many, or a class where the clone is expanded.

TRBV6-6,NA,TRBJ1-4,NA,CAGALTGKEKLFF,TGTGCCGGGGCGTTGACAGGAAAAGAAAAACTGTTTTTT
TRBV6-5,NA,TRBJ2-5,NA,CASSYSKVVGTQYF,TGTGCCAGCAGTTACTCGAAGGTGGTCGGGACCCAGTACTTC
TRBV19,NA,TRBJ2-7,NA,CASSGLDEAYEQYF,TGTGCCAGTAGTGGCCTGGACGAAGCCTACGAGCAGTACTTC
TRBV18,NA,TRBJ2-3,NA,CASSPSMGASGDTQYF,TGTGCCAGCTCACCTTCTATGGGGGCGAGTGGAGATACGCAGTATTTT
TRBV12-5,once,TRBJ1-2,NA,CASGPGTDGYTF,TGTGCTAGTGGTCCCGGAACGGATGGCTACACCTTC
TRBV7-9,NA,TRBJ2-7,TRBD1,CASSLQGAPYEQYF,TGTGCCAGCAGCCTACAGGGGGCCCCCTACGAGCAGTACTTC
TRBV5-1,NA,TRBJ1-4,NA,CASSLWATNEKLFF,TGCGCCAGCAGCTTGTGGGCAACTAATGAAAAACTGTTTTTT
TRBV18,NA,TRBJ1-2,NA,CASSRLRQGDGYTF,TGTGCCAGCTCACGTTTGCGCCAGGGTGATGGCTACACCTTC
TRBV5-5,NA,TRBJ1-1,TRBD1,CASSWGTGMNTEAFF,TGTGCCAGCAGCTGGGGGACAGGGATGAACACTGAAGCTTTCTTT
TRBV5-5,NA,TRBJ1-3,NA,CASSLGVGSGNTIYF,TGTGCCAGCAGCTTGGGGGTGGGCTCTGGAAACACCATATATTTT
TRBV5-4,once,TRBJ2-7,NA,CASSLAGRVYEQYF,TGTGCCAGCAGCTTGGCGGGCAGGGTGTACGAGCAGTACTTC
TRBV2,NA,TRBJ2-7,NA,CASRSTSYEQYF,TGTGCCAGCAGGTCGACAAGCTACGAGCAGTACTTC
TRBV6-5,NA,TRBJ1-2,TRBD1,CASRSTGISYGYTF,TGTGCCAGCAGATCGACAGGGATTTCCTATGGCTACACCTTC
TRBV7-8,NA,TRBJ2-7,NA,CASSLTDRNEQYF,TGTGCCAGCAGCTTAACGGACCGTAACGAGCAGTACTTC
TRBV5-1,few,TRBJ1-1,NA,CASSLSGPRITEAFF,TGCGCCAGCAGCTTGTCTGGCCCGCGGATCACTGAAGCTTTCTTT
TRBV7-9,NA,TRBJ1-5,NA,CASSLGGQPQHF,TGTGCCAGCAGCTTAGGGGGCCAGCCCCAGCATTTT
TRBV5-6,once,TRBJ1-2,TRBD1,CASSQDRVGYTF,TGTGCCAGCAGCCAAGACAGGGTAGGCTACACCTTC
TRBV19,NA,TRBJ2-3,TRBD2,CASSRATSGGMIRTDTQYF,TGTGCCAGTAGTAGAGCGACTAGCGGGGGAATGATCCGGACAGATACGCAGTATTTT
TRBV20-1,NA,TRBJ1-1,NA,CSARREWAFF,TGCAGTGCTCGACGGGAGTGGGCTTTCTTT
TRBV10-2,NA,TRBJ2-2,NA,CASSEFLVGAGELFF,TGCGCCAGCAGTGAGTTTTTGGTTGGCGCCGGGGAGCTGTTTTTT
TRBV5-1,NA,TRBJ1-6,TRBD1,CASSLTGTGEWAPLHF,TGCGCCAGCAGCTTAACCGGGACAGGGGAATGGGCACCCCTCCACTTT
TRBV7-2,NA,TRBJ2-1,TRBD1,CASSPSGTASYNEQFF,TGTGCCAGCAGCCCATCCGGGACAGCCTCCTACAATGAGCAGTTCTTC
TRBV19,NA,TRBJ1-5,TRBD1,CASTLQGARDNQPQHF,TGTGCCAGTACTTTGCAGGGGGCGCGGGACAATCAGCCCCAGCATTTT
TRBV4-3,few,TRBJ1-2,NA,CASSQGDTSNYGYTF,TGCGCCAGCAGCCAAGGGGACACCTCTAACTATGGCTACACCTTC
TRBV9,NA,TRBJ1-2,NA,CASSRPGGNYGYTF,TGTGCCAGCAGCCGCCCCGGGGGGAACTATGGCTACACCTTC
TRBV6-5,NA,TRBJ2-3,TRBD2,CASRLSGASTDTQYF,TGTGCCAGCAGACTTAGCGGGGCAAGCACAGATACGCAGTATTTT
TRBV7-2,once,TRBJ2-7,NA,CASSPTPRSYEQYF,TGTGCCAGCAGCCCCACTCCAAGGTCCTACGAGCAGTACTTC
TRBV20-1,NA,TRBJ2-3,NA,CSARVVAQYF,TGCAGTGCTAGGGTAGTAGCGCAGTATTTT
TRBV4-1,NA,TRBJ2-2,NA,CASSLFAGANTGELFF,TGCGCCAGCAGCCTCTTCGCAGGGGCAAACACCGGGGAGCTGTTTTTT
TRBV18,NA,TRBJ1-2,NA,CASSPPYSYNYGYTF,TGTGCCAGCTCACCACCGTACAGCTATAACTATGGCTACACCTTC
TRBV2,NA,TRBJ2-7,NA,CASSPLFGQNAYEQYF,TGTGCCAGCAGTCCCCTGTTCGGGCAGAACGCCTACGAGCAGTACTTC
TRBV7-2,few,TRBJ1-2,TRBD1,CASSLSPPRGLGYTF,TGTGCCAGCAGCTTAAGCCCCCCCAGGGGGCTTGGCTACACCTTC
TRBV2,NA,TRBJ2-3,TRBD2,CASRRLAGGDTQYF,TGTGCCTCCAGAAGGCTAGCGGGTGGAGATACGCAGTATTTT
TRBV2,NA,TRBJ2-5,NA,CASRKGRRQVTETQYF,TGTGCCAGCAGAAAGGGACGAAGGCAAGTAACGGAGACCCAGTACTTC
TRBV5-1,NA,TRBJ1-1,TRBD1,CASSLSGGLAEAFF,TGCGCCAGCAGCTTGTCAGGGGGCCTCGCTGAAGCTTTCTTT
TRBV19,NA,TRBJ1-1,NA,CASSRGGHAFF,TGTGCCAGTAGTAGGGGGGGGCACGCTTTCTTT
TRBV5-6,NA,TRBJ1-1,NA,CASIGAEFRGISTEAFF,TGTGCCAGCATCGGGGCGGAGTTTCGGGGGATTTCGACTGAAGCTTTCTTT
TRBV6-5,NA,TRBJ2-4,TRBD1,CASSSGQGGWDIQYF,TGTGCCAGCAGCAGCGGACAGGGAGGTTGGGACATTCAGTACTTC
TRBV19,few,TRBJ2-1,TRBD2,CASSPRTSGGGSYNEQFF,TGTGCCAGTAGTCCACGGACTAGCGGGGGGGGTTCCTACAATGAGCAGTTCTTC
TRBV2,many,TRBJ1-2,NA,CARRRGSSEGYTF,TGTGCCAGGAGACGGGGGTCCTCTGAAGGCTACACCTTC
TRBV6-5,few,TRBJ2-7,NA,CASSYEGSTYEQYF,TGTGCCAGCAGTTACGAAGGGTCTACCTACGAGCAGTACTTC
TRBV6-1,few,TRBJ2-6,TRBD1,CASSEGQGAPGANVLTF,TGTGCCAGCAGTGAAGGTCAGGGGGCGCCTGGGGCCAACGTCCTGACTTTC
TRBV7-2,NA,TRBJ2-2,TRBD1,CASSRGQGTGELFF,TGTGCCAGCAGCCGGGGACAGGGAACCGGGGAGCTGTTTTTT
TRBV4-3,few,TRBJ1-4,NA,CASSQDSGFNEKLFF,TGCGCCAGCAGCCAAGATTCAGGGTTTAATGAAAAACTGTTTTTT
TRBV6-5,NA,TRBJ1-1,NA,CASKGQPQNTEAFF,TGTGCCAGCAAGGGGCAGCCCCAAAACACTGAAGCTTTCTTT
TRBV5-6,NA,TRBJ1-5,NA,CASSLESYSNQPQHF,TGTGCCAGCAGCTTAGAGAGTTATAGCAATCAGCCCCAGCATTTT